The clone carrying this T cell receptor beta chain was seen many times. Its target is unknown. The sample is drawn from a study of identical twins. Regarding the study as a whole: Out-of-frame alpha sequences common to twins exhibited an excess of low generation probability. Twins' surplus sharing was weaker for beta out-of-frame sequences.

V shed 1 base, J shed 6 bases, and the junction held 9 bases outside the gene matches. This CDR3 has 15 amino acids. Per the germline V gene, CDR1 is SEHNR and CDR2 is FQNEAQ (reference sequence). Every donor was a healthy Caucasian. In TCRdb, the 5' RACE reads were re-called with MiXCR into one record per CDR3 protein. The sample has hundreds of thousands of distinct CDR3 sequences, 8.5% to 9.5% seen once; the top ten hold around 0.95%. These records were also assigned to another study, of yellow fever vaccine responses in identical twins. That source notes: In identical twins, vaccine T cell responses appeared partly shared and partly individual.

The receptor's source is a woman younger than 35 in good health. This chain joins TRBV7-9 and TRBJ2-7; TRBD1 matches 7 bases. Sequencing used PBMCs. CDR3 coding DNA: TGTGCCAGCAGCTTAGTTGCGACAGGGCTTGGCGAGCAGTACTTC. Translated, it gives CASSLVATGLGEQYF.